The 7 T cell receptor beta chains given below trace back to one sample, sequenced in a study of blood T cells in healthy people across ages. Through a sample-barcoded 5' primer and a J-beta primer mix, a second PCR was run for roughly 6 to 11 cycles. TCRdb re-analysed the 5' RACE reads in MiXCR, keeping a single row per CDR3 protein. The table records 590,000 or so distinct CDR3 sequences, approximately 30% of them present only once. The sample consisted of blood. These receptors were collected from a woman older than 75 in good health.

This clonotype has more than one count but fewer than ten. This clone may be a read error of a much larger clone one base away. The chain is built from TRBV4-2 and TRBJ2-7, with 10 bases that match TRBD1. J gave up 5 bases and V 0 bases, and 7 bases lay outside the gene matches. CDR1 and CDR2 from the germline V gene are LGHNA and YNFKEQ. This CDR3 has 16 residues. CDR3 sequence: CASSQERTGGADEQYF. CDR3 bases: TGTGCCAGCAGCCAAGAGCGGACAGGGGGGGCGGACGAGCAGTACTTC.

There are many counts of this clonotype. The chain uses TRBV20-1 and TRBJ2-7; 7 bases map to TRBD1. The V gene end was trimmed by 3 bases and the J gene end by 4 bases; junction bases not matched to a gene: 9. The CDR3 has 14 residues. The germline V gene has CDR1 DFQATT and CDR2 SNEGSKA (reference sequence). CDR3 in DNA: TGCAGTGCTAGGCCCGGACAGGTAGCGTACGAGCAGTACTTC. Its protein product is CSARPGQVAYEQYF.

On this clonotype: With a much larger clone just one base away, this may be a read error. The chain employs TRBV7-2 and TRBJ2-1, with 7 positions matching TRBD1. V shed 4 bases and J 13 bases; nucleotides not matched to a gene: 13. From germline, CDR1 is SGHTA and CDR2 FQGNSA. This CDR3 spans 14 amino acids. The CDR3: CASSSDREQETQFF. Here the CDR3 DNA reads TGTGCCAGCAGCTCCGACAGGGAACAGGAGACCCAGTTCTTC. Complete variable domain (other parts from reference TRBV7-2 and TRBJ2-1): GAGVSQSPSNKVTEKGKDVELRCDPISGHTALYWYRQSLGQGLEFLIYFQGNSAPDKSGLPSDRFSAERTGGSVSTLTIQRTQQEDSAVYLCASSSDREQETQFFGPGTRLTVL.

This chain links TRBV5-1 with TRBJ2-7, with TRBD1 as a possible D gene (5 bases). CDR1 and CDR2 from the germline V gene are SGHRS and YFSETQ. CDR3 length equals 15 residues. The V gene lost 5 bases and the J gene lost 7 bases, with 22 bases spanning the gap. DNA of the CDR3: TGCGCCAGCAGGCGAATCGTGCAGGGTGAGGAGGAGCAGTACTTC. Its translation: CASRRIVQGEEEQYF. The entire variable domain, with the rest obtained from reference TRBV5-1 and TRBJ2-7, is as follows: KAGVTQTPRYLIKTRGQQVTLSCSPISGHRSVSWYQQTPGQGLQFLFEYFSETQRNKGNFPGRFSGRQFSNSRSEMNVSTLELGDSALYLCASRRIVQGEEEQYFGPGTRLTVT.

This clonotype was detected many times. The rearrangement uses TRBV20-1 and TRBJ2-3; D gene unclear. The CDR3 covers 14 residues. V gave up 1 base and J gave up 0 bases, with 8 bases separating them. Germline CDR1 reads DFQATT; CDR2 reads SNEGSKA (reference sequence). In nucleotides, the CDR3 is TGCAGTGCTAGAGGAGCAGCTAGCACAGATACGCAGTATTTT. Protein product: CSARGAASTDTQYF.

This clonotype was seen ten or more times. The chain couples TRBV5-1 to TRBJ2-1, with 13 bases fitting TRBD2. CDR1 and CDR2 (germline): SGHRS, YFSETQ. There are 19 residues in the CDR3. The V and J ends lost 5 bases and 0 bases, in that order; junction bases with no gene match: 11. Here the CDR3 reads CASSPGLAGAKSSYNEQFF. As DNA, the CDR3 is TGCGCCAGCAGTCCCGGACTAGCGGGGGCTAAGAGCTCCTACAATGAGCAGTTCTTC.

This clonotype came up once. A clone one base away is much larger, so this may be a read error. CDR3 amino acids: CASSQMDRANYGHTF. CDR3 DNA sequence: TGTGCCAGCAGTCAAATGGACAGGGCTAACTATGGCCACACCTTC. V is TRBV3-1 and J is TRBJ1-2; 8 bases match TRBD1. The CDR3 is made up of 15 amino acids. In germline, CDR1 is LGHDT, CDR2 YNNKEL (reference sequence).